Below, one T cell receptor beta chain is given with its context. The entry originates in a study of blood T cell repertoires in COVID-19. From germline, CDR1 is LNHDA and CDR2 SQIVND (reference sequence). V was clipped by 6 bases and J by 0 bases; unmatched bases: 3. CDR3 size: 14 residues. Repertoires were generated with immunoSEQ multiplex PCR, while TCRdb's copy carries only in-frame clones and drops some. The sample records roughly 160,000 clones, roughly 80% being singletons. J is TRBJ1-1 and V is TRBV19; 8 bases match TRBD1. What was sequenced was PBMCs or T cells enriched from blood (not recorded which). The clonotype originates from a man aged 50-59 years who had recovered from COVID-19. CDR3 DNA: TGTGCCAGTAGCCACAGGGGGGTGAACACTGAAGCTTTCTTT. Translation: CASSHRGVNTEAFF.